The TCR beta chain described here comes from a study of T cells after yellow fever vaccination. General study points: FACS-sorted repertoires might harbor abundant contaminating clonotypes from the bulk population.

Template switching by 5'RACE produced TCR cDNA, adding a universal primer site and UMIs. TCRdb passed the 5' RACE reads through MiXCR, listing each CDR3 protein once. This sample carries 200,000 to 300,000 distinct CDR3 sequences, around 13% of them seen once, and the ten largest clones take approximately 0.49%. Germline V CDR1 and CDR2: DFQATT, SNEGSKA (reference sequence). Losses at the gene ends were 1 base for V and 2 bases for J; bases not matched to a gene: 2. The CDR3 spans 14 residues. This clonotype was seen many times. Its target is unknown. V gene TRBV20-1 combines with J gene TRBJ2-3; 8 bases fit TRBD1. This TCR derives from a man aged 25 to 40 who received the YFV17D yellow fever vaccine. The source was CD4+ T cells sorted from PBMCs, collected 45 days after the yellow fever booster vaccination. In DNA form, the CDR3 reads TGCAGTGCTAGAGCAGGGGGCGTCACAGATACGCAGTATTTT. Amino acids: CSARAGGVTDTQYF.